The 24 T cell receptor beta chains presented below share a single source sample, sequenced in a study of blood T cells in healthy people across ages. Sample-barcoded 5' priming and a J-beta primer mix drove a second PCR of roughly 6 to 12 cycles. TCRdb reanalysed the 5' RACE reads using MiXCR and keeps one entry per CDR3 protein. Seen here are around 500,000 distinct CDR3 sequences, about 29% observed once, and the top ten hold about 3.9%. These sequences were also reported in another study, on T cells of mothers and their children.

The sample consisted of blood. These receptors all stem from a boy between 2 and 10 years old in good health.

The chain carries TRBV27 and TRBJ2-1, with D maybe TRBD2 (5 bases). V was shortened by 5 bases and J by 2 bases, with 10 bases between the two germline ends. The CDR3 loop spans 14 amino acids. The germline gives CDR1 MNHEY, CDR2 SMNVEV (reference sequence). The CDR3 is CASSPSPPYNEQFF. The CDR3 DNA reads TGTGCCAGCAGTCCTAGCCCTCCCTACAATGAGCAGTTCTTC.

The rearrangement uses TRBV12-5 and TRBJ2-7; D unresolved. This CDR3 has 15 amino acids. Germline-derived CDR1 and CDR2 are LGHNT and FRNRAP. V lost 6 bases and J lost 0, with 15 bases in between. CDR3 coding DNA: TGTGCTAGTGGAGCAAGTGGCACCTTCTCCTACGAGCAGTACTTC. This sequence encodes CASGASGTFSYEQYF.

This chain joins TRBV12-3 or TRBV12-4 and TRBJ2-1; 11 bases align to TRBD2. J was trimmed by 7 bases and V by 4 bases; bases with no gene match: 6. This CDR3 is built from 15 residues. Here the CDR3 DNA reads TGTGCCAGCAGTTGGCTAGCGGGGGGTCGAAATGAGCAGTTCTTC. It codes for CASSWLAGGRNEQFF.

The J gene is TRBJ1-1, the V gene TRBV7-9, with TRBD1 matching over 7 bases. The V and J ends lost 5 bases and 6 bases, in that order; junction bases with no gene match: 9. The germline gives CDR1 SEHNR, CDR2 FQNEAQ (reference sequence). The CDR3 runs 14 residues. The CDR3 DNA reads as TGTGCCAGCAGCCCACAACCTGGACAGGCTGAAGCTTTCTTT. This gives the protein CASSPQPGQAEAFF.

This clonotype was detected a few times. The chain links TRBV6-2 or TRBV6-3 to TRBJ2-3; maybe TRBD2 (6 bases). This CDR3 region has 19 residues. Germline values: CDR1 MNHEY, CDR2 SVGEGT. V gave up 6 bases and J gave up 2 bases, with 27 bases separating them. CDR3 sequence (DNA): TGTGCCAGCAGGAACCGACTAGTTGAGCCCCGCTTTCCCACAGATACGCAGTATTTT. Its translation is CASRNRLVEPRFPTDTQYF.

This clonotype was detected once. CDR3 loop: CASSFLGDNTEAFF. CDR3 bases: TGTGCCAGCAGTTTTTTAGGGGATAACACTGAAGCTTTCTTT. This rearrangement joins TRBV27 to TRBJ1-1; weak D call: TRBD1 (5 bases). V lost 3 bases and J lost 2, with 10 bases in between. There are 14 residues in the CDR3. The germline V gene has CDR1 MNHEY and CDR2 SMNVEV (reference sequence).

This sequence joins TRBV12-3 or TRBV12-4 and TRBJ1-2; D may be TRBD1 (6 bases). The CDR3 loop spans 15 amino acids. Trimming left V 5 bases short and J 4 bases short, with 17 bases between. The DNA for the CDR3 is TGTGCCAGCAGTACTGGACCTACGGGGGCCTATGGCTACACCTTC. Translated, it gives CASSTGPTGAYGYTF.

This clonotype came up a few times. The J gene is TRBJ1-2, the V gene TRBV10-3, with 7 bases matching TRBD1. J gave up 3 bases and V 3 bases, and 7 bases lay outside the gene matches. Germline assignment: CDR1 ENHRY and CDR2 SYGVKD. The CDR3 covers 15 residues. The CDR3 sequence: CAISDPGTEDYGYTF. The CDR3 nucleotides read TGTGCCATCAGTGACCCCGGGACAGAAGACTATGGCTACACCTTC.

This clonotype was seen at least ten times. The chain has TRBV15 and TRBJ2-1; 14 nucleotides match TRBD2. This CDR3 has 18 residues. V shed 5 bases and J 6 bases; nucleotides not matched to a gene: 12. Per the germline V gene, CDR1 is LNHNV and CDR2 is YYDKDF (reference sequence). The CDR3 DNA sequence: TGTGCCACCAGCCGGACTAGCGGGAGGAATCTATTTTTCAATGAGCAGTTCTTC. Translation: CATSRTSGRNLFFNEQFF.

The chain links TRBV28 to TRBJ2-5, with TRBD1 matching over 7 bases. Matching the DNA end better, TRBJ2-7 makes the J call doubtful. The germline gives CDR1 MDHEN, CDR2 SYDVKM. The CDR3 length is 12 residues. Written as DNA, the CDR3 is TGTGCCAGCAGATACAGACAGGGCGAGCAGTACTTC. Protein sequence: CASRYRQGEQYF.

Comment on this clonotype: This CDR3 fails to terminate in the conserved phenylalanine or tryptophan, so it likely reflects a read error. The chain combines TRBV13 with TRBJ1-1; no firm D call. CDR3 length: 16 amino acids. Germline lookup yields CDR1 PRHDT and CDR2 FYEKMQ (reference sequence). V was trimmed by 5 bases and J by 4 bases, leaving 20 bases between them. CDR3 DNA: TGTGCCAGCAGCCCTCGGTGGGGAATGAGACCCACTGAAGCTTTCTTA. Protein: CASSPRWGMRPTEAFL.

This clonotype came up a few times. J is TRBJ2-7 and V is TRBV5-5; D gene ambiguous. The ends were cut back, 3 bases at V and 3 bases at J, with 13 bases in the middle. This CDR3 comprises 14 residues. The germline gives CDR1 SGHKS, CDR2 YYEKEE (reference sequence). The CDR3 region has the DNA TGTGCCAGCAGCTCCCAGGTGGCAGTCTACGAGCAGTACTTC. It codes for CASSSQVAVYEQYF.

This clonotype came up a few times. The chain joins TRBV6-5 to TRBJ2-4; the D is unclear. Germline loops: CDR1 MNHEY, CDR2 SVGAGI. The CDR3 extends over 15 amino acids. The germline V and J ends were trimmed by 5 bases and 0 bases, with 11 bases remaining between them. The CDR3 here is CASSRKALAKNIQYF. The CDR3 nucleotides read TGTGCCAGCAGTCGGAAGGCTCTAGCCAAAAACATTCAGTACTTC.

The count of this clonotype is one. The V gene is TRBV6-2 or TRBV6-3, the J gene TRBJ2-5; TRBD2 agrees at 9 bases. J lost 1 base, V lost 2 bases, and 5 bases had no gene match. CDR3 length: 16 amino acids. The germline gives CDR1 MNHEY, CDR2 SVGEGT. CDR3 coding DNA: TGTGCCAGCAGTTACGAGGTAGCGGGGGCCCAAGAGACCCAGTACTTC. As protein: CASSYEVAGAQETQYF.

A few counts support this clonotype. The chain is built from TRBV11-2 and TRBJ2-3; D ambiguous. The CDR3 has 14 amino acids. Germline CDR1 and CDR2: SGHAT and FQNNGV. V shed 5 bases and J shed 4 bases, with 13 bases lying between them. The chain's CDR3 is CASSPVSVADTQYF. DNA of the CDR3: TGTGCCAGCAGCCCCGTCTCAGTTGCAGATACGCAGTATTTT.

As for this clonotype: The junction departs from the called germline gene at one end, perhaps through a read error. The chain combines TRBV5-4 with TRBJ1-3; the D gene is possibly TRBD1 (6 bases). Germline V gene lookup returns CDR1 SGHNT and CDR2 YYREEE (reference sequence). The CDR3 totals 15 residues. The CDR3 loop reads CASSPGGAAGSTIYF. For the CDR3, the DNA is TGTGCCAGCAGCCCGGGGGGGGCAGCTGGAAGCACCATATATTTT.

The chain is built from TRBV3-1 and TRBJ2-2, with 7 bases that match TRBD2. The CDR3 spans 16 residues. Trimming took 0 bases from V and 4 from J; bases not matched to a gene: 5. Germline loops: CDR1 LGHDT, CDR2 YNNKEL (reference sequence). The CDR3 reads CASSQDWGGFTGELFF. The CDR3 coding sequence is TGTGCCAGCAGCCAAGATTGGGGGGGATTCACCGGGGAGCTGTTTTTT.

This clonotype was observed a handful of times. The V and J genes are TRBV29-1 and TRBJ1-1; TRBD1 might be the D (6 bases). Trimming cost V 7 bases and J 7 bases, with 16 bases left between them. The CDR3 runs to 12 residues. Germline CDR1 reads SQVTM; CDR2 reads ANQGSEA. This CDR3 reads CSAGGRPDEAFF. The CDR3 region has the DNA TGCAGCGCTGGGGGCAGGCCAGATGAAGCTTTCTTT.

This clonotype was recorded at least ten times. The V and J genes are TRBV27 and TRBJ2-5; D is ambiguous. Germline V gene sequence: CDR1 MNHEY, CDR2 SMNVEV (reference sequence). This CDR3 region has 14 residues. V shed 5 bases and J shed 4 bases, with 14 bases lying between them. CDR3 in DNA: TGTGCCAGCAGTCTAGGTCCATATCCAGAGACCCAGTACTTC. Its protein product is CASSLGPYPETQYF.

The CDR3 bases are TGTGCCAGCAGACCTAGCGGCGCGGGGAACACCGGGGAGCTGTTTTTT. It yields the protein CASRPSGAGNTGELFF. The chain recombines TRBV6-2 or TRBV6-3 with TRBJ2-2, with 7 bases lining up with TRBD2. Germline CDR1 is MNHEY and CDR2 is SVGEGT. The CDR3 covers 16 residues. V trimming: 6 bases; J trimming: 1 base; junction bases outside the gene matches: 8.

The chain joins TRBV5-1 to TRBJ2-1, with 9 bases that match TRBD2. CDR1 is SGHRS and CDR2 is YFSETQ in the germline V gene. This CDR3 region has 15 residues. The V and J ends lost 0 bases and 5 bases, in that order; junction bases with no gene match: 3. The CDR3 nucleotides read TGCGCCAGCAGCTTGGTGGCTAGCGGGAACAATGAGCAGTTCTTC. It specifies CASSLVASGNNEQFF.

This clonotype was seen more than once but under ten times. The chain is built from TRBV7-8 and TRBJ2-1; TRBD2 aligns across 7 bases. In germline, CDR1 is SGHVS, CDR2 FQNEAQ. The J segment lost 2 bases and the V segment lost 0 bases, leaving 10 bases of the junction unmatched. This CDR3 is built from 18 residues. The CDR3 loop reads CASSLARGEGGTYNEQFF. The CDR3 DNA is TGTGCCAGCAGCTTAGCGCGGGGTGAGGGAGGGACCTACAATGAGCAGTTCTTC.

The rearrangement joins TRBV4-1 to TRBJ1-2; D is unclear. The CDR3 consists of 13 residues. In germline, CDR1 is MGHRA, CDR2 YSYEKL. V lost 4 bases and J 7 bases, leaving 13 bases between the germline ends. As DNA, the CDR3 is TGCGCCAGCAGCCCGACCCCATCGGGTGGCTACACCTTC. Protein: CASSPTPSGGYTF.

The CDR3 DNA follows: TGTGCCAGCAGCTTAGAGGCGGGGGCCAATGAAAAACTGTTTTTT. This sequence encodes CASSLEAGANEKLFF. J is TRBJ1-4 and V is TRBV7-9; D may be TRBD1 (6 bases). V was shortened by 1 base and J by 5 bases, with 11 bases between the two germline ends. The CDR3 is made up of 15 amino acids. The V gene's germline CDR1 is SEHNR and CDR2 FQNEAQ (reference sequence).